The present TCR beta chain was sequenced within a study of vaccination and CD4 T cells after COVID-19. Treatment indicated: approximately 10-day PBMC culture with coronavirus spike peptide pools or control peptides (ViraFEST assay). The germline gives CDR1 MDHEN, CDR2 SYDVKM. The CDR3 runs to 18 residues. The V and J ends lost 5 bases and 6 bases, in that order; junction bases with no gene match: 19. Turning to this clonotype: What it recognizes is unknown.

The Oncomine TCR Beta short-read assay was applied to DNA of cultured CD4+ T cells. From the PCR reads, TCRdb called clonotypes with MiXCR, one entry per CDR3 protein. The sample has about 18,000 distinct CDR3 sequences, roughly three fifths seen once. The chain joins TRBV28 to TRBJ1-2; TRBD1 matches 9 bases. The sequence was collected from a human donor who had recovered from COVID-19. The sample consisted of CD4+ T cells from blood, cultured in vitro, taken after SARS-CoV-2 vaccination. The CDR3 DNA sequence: TGTGCCAGCAGTCGAGCGGGGACAGGGCTTTCGGGGCTCCATGGCTACACCTTC. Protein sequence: CASSRAGTGLSGLHGYTF.